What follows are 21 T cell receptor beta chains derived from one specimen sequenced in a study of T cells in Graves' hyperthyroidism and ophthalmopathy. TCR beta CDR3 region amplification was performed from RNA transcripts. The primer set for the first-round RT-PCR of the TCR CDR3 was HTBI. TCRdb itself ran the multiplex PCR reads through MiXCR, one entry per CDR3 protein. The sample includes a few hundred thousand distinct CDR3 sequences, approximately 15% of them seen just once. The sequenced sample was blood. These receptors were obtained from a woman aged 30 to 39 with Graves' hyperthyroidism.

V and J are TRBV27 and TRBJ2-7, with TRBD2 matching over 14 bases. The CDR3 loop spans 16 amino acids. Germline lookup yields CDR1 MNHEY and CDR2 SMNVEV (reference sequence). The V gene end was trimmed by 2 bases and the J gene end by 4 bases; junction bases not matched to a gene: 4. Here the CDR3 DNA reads TGTGCCAGCAGTTTAAGGACTAGCGGGAGGCCTTACGAGCAGTACTTC. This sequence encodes CASSLRTSGRPYEQYF.

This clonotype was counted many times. CDR3 amino acids: CASSPGLPTDTQYF. The CDR3 nucleotides read TGTGCCAGCAGCCCGGGACTACCTACAGATACGCAGTATTTT. This chain connects TRBV3-1 to TRBJ2-3; TRBD2 agrees at 7 bases. The CDR3 runs 14 residues. The V and J ends lost 4 bases and 3 bases, in that order; junction bases with no gene match: 4. The germline V gene encodes CDR1 LGHDT and CDR2 YNNKEL (reference sequence).

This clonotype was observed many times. The CDR3 nucleotides are TGTGCCAGCAGGCGGGGCAGGGGGCTCGATCAGCCCCAGCATTTT. Residues: CASRRGRGLDQPQHF. This rearrangement joins TRBV12-3 or TRBV12-4 to TRBJ1-5, with 8 positions matching TRBD1. V dropped 6 bases and J dropped 5; count of bases not matched to a gene: 9. The CDR3 length is 15 residues.

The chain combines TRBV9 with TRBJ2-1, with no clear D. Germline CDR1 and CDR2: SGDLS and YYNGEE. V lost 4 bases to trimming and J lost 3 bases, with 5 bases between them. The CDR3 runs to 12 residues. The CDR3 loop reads CASSPNYNEQFF. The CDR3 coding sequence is TGTGCCAGCAGCCCAAACTACAATGAGCAGTTCTTC.

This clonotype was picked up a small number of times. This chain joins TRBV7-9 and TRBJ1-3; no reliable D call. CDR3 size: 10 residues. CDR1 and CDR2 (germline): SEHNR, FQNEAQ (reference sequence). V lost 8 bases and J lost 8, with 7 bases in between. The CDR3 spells CASLADTIYF. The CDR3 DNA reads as TGTGCCAGCCTCGCGGACACCATATATTTT. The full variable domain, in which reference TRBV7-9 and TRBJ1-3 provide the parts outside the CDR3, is DTGVSQNPRHKITKRGQNVTFRCDPISEHNRLYWYRQTLGQGPEFLTYFQNEAQLEKSRLLSDRFSAERPKGSFSTLEIQRTEQGDSAMYLCASLADTIYFGEGSWLTVV.

The CDR3 DNA sequence: TGTGCCATCAGTGCCTCGACTAGCGGATTAGGCAATGAGCAGTTCTTC. Amino acid sequence: CAISASTSGLGNEQFF. This chain uses TRBV10-3 with TRBJ2-1; 9 bases are a match to TRBD2. Germline assignment: CDR1 ENHRY and CDR2 SYGVKD. The CDR3 has 16 residues. V was clipped by 4 bases and J by 6 bases; unmatched bases: 10.

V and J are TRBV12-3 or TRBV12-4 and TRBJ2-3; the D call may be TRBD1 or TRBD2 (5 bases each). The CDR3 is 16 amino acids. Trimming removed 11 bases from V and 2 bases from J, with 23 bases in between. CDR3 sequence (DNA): TGTGCCGTAGACGACACCTGGGGGTTCGACACAGATACGCAGTATTTT. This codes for CAVDDTWGFDTDTQYF.

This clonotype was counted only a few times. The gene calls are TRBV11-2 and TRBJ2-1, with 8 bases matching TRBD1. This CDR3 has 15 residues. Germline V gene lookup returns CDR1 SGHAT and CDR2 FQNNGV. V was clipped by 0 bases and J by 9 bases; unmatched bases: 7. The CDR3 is CASSLDPDRVGEQFF. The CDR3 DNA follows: TGTGCCAGCAGCTTAGACCCGGACAGGGTGGGTGAGCAGTTCTTC.

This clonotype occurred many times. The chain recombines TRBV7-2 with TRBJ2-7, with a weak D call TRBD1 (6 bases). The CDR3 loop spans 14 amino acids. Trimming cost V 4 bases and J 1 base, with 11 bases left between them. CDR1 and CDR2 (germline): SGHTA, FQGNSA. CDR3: CASSSRTASYEQYF. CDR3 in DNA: TGTGCCAGCAGCTCTAGGACAGCTTCCTACGAGCAGTACTTC. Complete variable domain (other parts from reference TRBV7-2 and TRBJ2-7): GAGVSQSPSNKVTEKGKDVELRCDPISGHTALYWYRQSLGQGLEFLIYFQGNSAPDKSGLPSDRFSAERTGGSVSTLTIQRTQQEDSAVYLCASSSRTASYEQYFGPGTRLTVT.

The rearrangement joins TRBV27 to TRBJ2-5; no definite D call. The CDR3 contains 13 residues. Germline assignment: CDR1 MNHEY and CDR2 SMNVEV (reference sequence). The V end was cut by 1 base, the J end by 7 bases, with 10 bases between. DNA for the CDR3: TGTGCCAGCAGTTTATTACCCGCCCTGACCCAGTACTTC. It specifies CASSLLPALTQYF.

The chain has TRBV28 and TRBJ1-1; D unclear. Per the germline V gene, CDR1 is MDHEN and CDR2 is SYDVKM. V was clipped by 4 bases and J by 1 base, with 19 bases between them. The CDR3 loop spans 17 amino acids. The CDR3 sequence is CASSSPSVGPANTEAFF. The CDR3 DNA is TGTGCCAGCAGTTCTCCGTCCGTGGGCCCGGCGAACACTGAAGCTTTCTTT.

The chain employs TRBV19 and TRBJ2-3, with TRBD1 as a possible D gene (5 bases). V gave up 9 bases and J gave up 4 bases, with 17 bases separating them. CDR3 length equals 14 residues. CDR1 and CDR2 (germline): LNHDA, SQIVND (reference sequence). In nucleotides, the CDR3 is TGTGCCAGCAGCAACAGGCCCCGTTCAGATACGCAGTATTTT. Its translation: CASSNRPRSDTQYF.

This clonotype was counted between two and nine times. The CDR3 loop is CASSFDSPNQPQHF. In DNA, the CDR3 is TGTGCCAGCAGTTTCGACAGCCCCAATCAGCCCCAGCATTTT. V gene TRBV27 combines with J gene TRBJ1-5; D possibly corresponds to TRBD1 (5 bases). Trimming took off 3 bases at V and 3 bases at J, with 9 bases between the two ends. Germline CDR1 and CDR2: MNHEY and SMNVEV (reference sequence). The CDR3 has 14 amino acids.

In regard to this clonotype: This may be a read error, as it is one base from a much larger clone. As DNA, the CDR3 is TGTGCCAGCAGTGGGTCTCCAACAGGAAACACCGTATATTTT. This translates into CASSGSPTGNTVYF. The chain joins TRBV2 to TRBJ1-3, with D perhaps TRBD1 (5 bases). The CDR3 loop spans 14 amino acids. Germline V lookup: CDR1 SNHLY, CDR2 FYNNEI.

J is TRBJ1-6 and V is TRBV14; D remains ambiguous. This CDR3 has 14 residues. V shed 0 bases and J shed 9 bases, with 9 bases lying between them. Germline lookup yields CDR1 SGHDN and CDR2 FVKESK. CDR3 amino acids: CASSQEQLGSPLHF. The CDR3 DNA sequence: TGTGCCAGCAGCCAAGAACAACTAGGTTCACCCCTCCACTTT.

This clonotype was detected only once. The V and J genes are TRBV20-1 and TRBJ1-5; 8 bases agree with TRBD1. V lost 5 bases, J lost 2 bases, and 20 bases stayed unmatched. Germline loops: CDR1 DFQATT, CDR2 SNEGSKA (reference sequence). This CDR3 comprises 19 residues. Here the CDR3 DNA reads TGCAGTGCTCAACGTCTTGGACAGGGTTTTAATTTTGGCAATCAGCCCCAGCATTTT. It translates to CSAQRLGQGFNFGNQPQHF.

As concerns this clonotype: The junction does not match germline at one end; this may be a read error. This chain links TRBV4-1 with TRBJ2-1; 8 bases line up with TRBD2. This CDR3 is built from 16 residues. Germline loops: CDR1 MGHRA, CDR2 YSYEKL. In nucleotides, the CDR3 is TGCGCCAGCAGCCAAGATCTGGCGGGAGGCTACAATGGGCAGTTCTTC. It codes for CASSQDLAGGYNGQFF.

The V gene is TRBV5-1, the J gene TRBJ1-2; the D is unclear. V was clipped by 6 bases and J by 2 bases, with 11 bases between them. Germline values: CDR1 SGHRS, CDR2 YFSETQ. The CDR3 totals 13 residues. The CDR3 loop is CASKDYENYGYTF. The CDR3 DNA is TGCGCCAGCAAAGACTATGAGAACTATGGCTACACCTTC. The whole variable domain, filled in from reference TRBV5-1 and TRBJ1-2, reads KAGVTQTPRYLIKTRGQQVTLSCSPISGHRSVSWYQQTPGQGLQFLFEYFSETQRNKGNFPGRFSGRQFSNSRSEMNVSTLELGDSALYLCASKDYENYGYTFGSGTRLTVV.

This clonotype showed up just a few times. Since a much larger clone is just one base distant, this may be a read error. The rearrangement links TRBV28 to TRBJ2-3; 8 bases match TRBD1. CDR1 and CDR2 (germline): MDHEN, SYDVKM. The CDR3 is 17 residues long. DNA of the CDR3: TGTGCCAGCAGTCTCCTTAGGGGACAGGCGGTCACAGATACGCGGTATTTT. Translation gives CASSLLRGQAVTDTRYF.

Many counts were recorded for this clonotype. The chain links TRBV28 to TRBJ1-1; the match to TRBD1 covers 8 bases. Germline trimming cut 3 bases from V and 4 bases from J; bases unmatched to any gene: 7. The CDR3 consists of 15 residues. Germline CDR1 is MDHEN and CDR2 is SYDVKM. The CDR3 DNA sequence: TGTGCCAGCAGTTTTGAGTCAGGGGGCATCACTGAAGCTTTCTTT. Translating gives CASSFESGGITEAFF. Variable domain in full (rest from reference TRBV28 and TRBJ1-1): DVKVTQSSRYLVKRTGEKVFLECVQDMDHENMFWYRQDPGLGLRLIYFSYDVKMKEKGDIPEGYSVSREKKERFSLILESASTNQTSMYLCASSFESGGITEAFFGQGTRLTVV.

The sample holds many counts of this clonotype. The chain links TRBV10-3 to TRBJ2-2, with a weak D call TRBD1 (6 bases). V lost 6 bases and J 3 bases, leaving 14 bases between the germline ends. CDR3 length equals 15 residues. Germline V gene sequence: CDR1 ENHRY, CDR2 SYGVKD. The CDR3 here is CAISNTGSDTGELFF. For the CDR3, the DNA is TGTGCCATCAGCAACACAGGGTCGGACACCGGGGAGCTGTTTTTT.